This is a list of T cell receptor beta chains from one sample in a study of cytomegalovirus exposure and HLA in healthy donors. The assay was immunoSEQ multiplex PCR, and TCRdb's table has in-frame clones only and misses some. This table has 200,000 to 250,000 clones, over 75% appearing once. Sequencing used PBMCs. The source is a man aged 18-30 years in good health and CMV-seronegative. CDR3s include the opening cysteine and the closing phenylalanine or tryptophan. D genes are given only for firm matches. Only part of the rows carry a size: once, few, many, or a class if the clone is expanded.

>TRBV30|TRBD1|.|TRBJ1-5
CAWDYSGGSNQPQHF
TGTGCCTGGGACTACTCAGGGGGAAGCAATCAGCCCCAGCATTTT
>TRBV27|TRBD1|.|TRBJ2-7
CASGGQGMRQYF
TGTGCCAGCGGAGGACAGGGTATGAGGCAGTACTTC
>TRBV27|.|.|TRBJ2-3
CATLRRGTEEVRTDTQYF
TGTGCCACCCTTCGTAGGGGGACGGAAGAAGTACGCACAGATACGCAGTATTTT
>TRBV28|TRBD1|.|TRBJ2-7
CASRGQFIYEQYF
TGTGCCAGCAGGGGACAGTTTATTTACGAGCAGTACTTC
>TRBV10-3|TRBD1|.|TRBJ1-5
CAISGGQGENQPQHF
TGTGCCATCAGCGGGGGACAGGGCGAAAATCAGCCCCAGCATTTT
>TRBV5-1|TRBD1|.|TRBJ1-4
CASSLAAGGTTNEKLFF
TGCGCCAGCAGCTTGGCCGCAGGGGGCACCACTAATGAAAAACTGTTTTTT
>TRBV7-9|.|few|TRBJ2-7
CSSSLTRLSEQYF
TGTTCCAGCAGCTTGACCAGACTAAGCGAGCAGTACTTC
>TRBV5-6|.|.|TRBJ2-5
CASSSQGRETQYF
TGTGCCAGCAGCTCACAGGGCCGAGAGACCCAGTACTTC
>TRBV5-5|.|.|TRBJ2-3
CASSLGQGDTDTQYF
TGTGCCAGCAGCTTAGGGCAGGGCGACACAGATACGCAGTATTTT
>TRBV13|.|.|TRBJ1-5
CASSLGGGQPQHF
TGTGCCAGCAGCTTAGGAGGGGGACAGCCCCAGCATTTT
>TRBV4-3|.|.|TRBJ1-2
CASSHATDGYTF
TGCGCCAGCAGCCACGCGACAGATGGCTACACCTTC
>TRBV2|TRBD1|.|TRBJ2-1
CASSLPGQGHGLDEQFF
TGTGCCAGCAGTCTACCGGGACAGGGACATGGGCTGGATGAGCAGTTCTTC
>TRBV5-5|TRBD1|.|TRBJ1-5
CASSSGQGGSNQPQHF
TGTGCCAGCAGCTCAGGACAGGGCGGTAGCAATCAGCCCCAGCATTTT
>TRBV30|.|.|TRBJ1-1
CAWSKEPDTEAFF
TGTGCCTGGAGTAAAGAACCGGACACTGAAGCTTTCTTT
>TRBV7-2|.|few|TRBJ1-1
CASSSEELAGTEAFF
TGTGCCAGCAGCTCGGAGGAACTAGCAGGGACTGAAGCTTTCTTT
>TRBV7-2|TRBD2|once|TRBJ2-7
CASSLGTRGGYEQYF
TGTGCCAGCAGCTTAGGGACTAGGGGAGGCTACGAGCAGTACTTC
>TRBV19|TRBD1|.|TRBJ1-1
CASSRGGVGTGNTEAFF
TGTGCCAGTAGTAGAGGAGGGGTAGGGACAGGGAACACTGAAGCTTTCTTT
>TRBV7-6|.|.|TRBJ2-7
CASSLDGGFEQYF
TGTGCCAGCAGCTTAGATGGCGGTTTCGAGCAGTACTTC
>TRBV4-3|.|.|TRBJ1-1
CASSPPRGSPGNTEAFF
TGCGCCAGCAGCCCCCCAAGGGGCTCCCCGGGGAACACTGAAGCTTTCTTT
>TRBV19|TRBD1|.|TRBJ1-2
CASSLQGAPHGYTF
TGTGCCAGTAGCCTACAGGGGGCACCTCATGGCTACACCTTC
>TRBV7-6|TRBD2|.|TRBJ2-3
CASSLDVGLAGGNF
TGTGCCAGCAGCTTAGACGTGGGACTAGCGGGGGGCAATTTT
>TRBV5-6|TRBD1|.|TRBJ2-2
CASSTPGQGAGGELFF
TGTGCCAGCAGCACACCGGGACAGGGGGCAGGCGGGGAGCTGTTTTTT
>TRBV19|TRBD1|once|TRBJ2-3
CASSLRDRGPDTQYF
TGTGCCAGTAGTCTCCGGGACAGGGGTCCAGATACGCAGTATTTT
>TRBV5-1|TRBD2|.|TRBJ2-1
CASSPGLAGGIYNEQFF
TGCGCCAGCAGCCCCGGACTAGCGGGGGGTATCTACAATGAGCAGTTCTTC
>TRBV6-5|TRBD1|.|TRBJ2-7
CASSSGQGSYEQYF
TGTGCCAGCAGTTCAGGACAGGGATCCTACGAGCAGTACTTC
>TRBV18|.|.|TRBJ2-2
CASSPRQEIGELFF
TGTGCCAGCTCACCACGACAGGAAATCGGGGAGCTGTTTTTT
>TRBV5-6|TRBD1|.|TRBJ1-2
CASSPEIQRQGDDGYTF
TGTGCCAGCAGCCCAGAGATTCAGCGACAGGGGGACGATGGCTACACCTTC
>TRBV4-3|.|few|TRBJ2-1
CASSQGADSYNEQFF
TGCGCCAGCAGCCAAGGAGCGGACAGTTACAATGAGCAGTTCTTC
>TRBV15|TRBD2|.|TRBJ2-1
CATSRDRAGGYNEQFF
TGTGCCACCAGCAGAGATCGAGCGGGGGGATACAATGAGCAGTTCTTC
>TRBV23-1|.|.|TRBJ1-5
CASSLTREEQPQHF
TGCGCCAGCAGTCTTACAAGGGAGGAGCAGCCCCAGCATTTT
>TRBV5-6|.|.|TRBJ1-1
CASSLTTGSTEAFF
TGTGCCAGCAGCTTAACTACAGGTTCTACTGAAGCTTTCTTT
>TRBV7-6|.|.|TRBJ2-5
CASSLASVWETQYF
TGTGCCAGCAGCTTAGCCAGTGTGTGGGAGACCCAGTACTTC
>TRBV4-3|.|.|TRBJ1-2
CASSQVRQEAYGYTF
TGCGCCAGCAGCCAAGTTCGGCAGGAGGCTTATGGCTACACCTTC
>TRBV27|TRBD2|.|TRBJ2-3
CASSFVAGGLSTDTQYF
TGTGCCAGCAGTTTTGTCGCGGGGGGTTTAAGCACAGATACGCAGTATTTT
>TRBV7-3|TRBD1|.|TRBJ1-3
CASSPFGQGAFGNTIYF
TGTGCCAGCAGCCCCTTCGGACAGGGGGCATTTGGAAACACCATATATTTT
>TRBV6-5|TRBD2|.|TRBJ2-7
CASSPIASGRASQYF
TGTGCCAGCAGCCCAATTGCTAGCGGGAGGGCCTCGCAGTACTTC
>TRBV7-2|TRBD2|.|TRBJ2-7
CASSLVSGVSSYEQYF
TGTGCCAGCAGCTTAGTGAGCGGGGTGAGCTCCTACGAGCAGTACTTC
>TRBV9|TRBD1|.|TRBJ1-2
CASSSGQGAFGLNGYTF
TGTGCCAGCAGCTCCGGACAGGGGGCTTTTGGTCTTAATGGCTACACCTTC
>TRBV9|TRBD1|.|TRBJ1-2
CASSGTGVVPYGYTF
TGTGCCAGCAGCGGGACAGGGGTCGTGCCCTATGGCTACACCTTC
>TRBV9|TRBD1|.|TRBJ1-1
CASSAGQGIMNTEAFF
TGTGCCAGCAGCGCAGGACAGGGAATTATGAACACTGAAGCTTTCTTT
>TRBV18|.|.|TRBJ2-7
CASSPPGIGDYEQYF
TGTGCCAGCTCACCACCGGGCATAGGGGATTACGAGCAGTACTTC